The clone carrying this T cell receptor beta chain has only a few counts. Its matching antigen is unknown. Template switching by 5'RACE produced TCR cDNA, adding a universal primer site and UMIs. One entry per CDR3 protein, called by TCRdb with MiXCR from the 5' RACE reads. The profile shows about 340,000 distinct CDR3 sequences, roughly 4% of them singletons. The data were taken from a study of T cells after yellow fever vaccination. Findings and caveats of the study: Researchers noted that a small share of clonotypes showed up in both CD4 and CD8 compartments. The secondary T-cell response peaked on day 5, not day 15, but was weaker. The study re-detected most primary-vaccination clones after the booster (about 95% CD4, approximately 88% CD8).

The source was PBMCs, collected 5 days after the yellow fever booster vaccination. This TCR was sampled from a man aged 18 to 29 who received the YFV17D yellow fever vaccine.

Here the CDR3 reads CASSPVSAGTDTQYF. Written as DNA, the CDR3 is TGTGCCAGCAGCCCCGTCTCAGCAGGCACAGATACGCAGTATTTT. V gene TRBV5-6 combines with J gene TRBJ2-3, with D unclear. Trimming cost V 4 bases and J 1 base, with 13 bases left between them. The CDR3 runs 15 residues. Per germline, CDR1 SGHDT and CDR2 YYEEEE.